This note documents a single T cell receptor (beta chain) sequence. Sequencing was performed with immunoSEQ multiplex PCR; in TCRdb, only in-frame clones are kept and a portion is missing. Of about 110,000 clones detected, about 67% appear once; the ten largest clones hold approximately 25%. These data are taken from a study of shared clonotypes between healthy human individuals. The V gene end was trimmed by 3 bases and the J gene end by 5 bases; junction bases not matched to a gene: 3. The CDR3 contains 14 residues. The V gene's germline CDR1 is SGDLS and CDR2 YYNGEE. The source of this sequence is a woman in her 30s in good health. The chain is built from TRBV9 and TRBJ2-2, with TRBD1 matching 8 bases. The specimen was memory CD8+ T cells sorted from blood. Stated subset: CD45RO+ cells pooled with CCR7-negative TemRA cells. This chain's CDR3 is CASSEGTGTGELFF. The CDR3 nucleotides read TGTGCCAGCAGCGAGGGGACAGGTACCGGGGAGCTGTTTTTT.